This TCR beta chain was recorded in a study of T cell changes during pregnancy in multiple sclerosis. Data came from immunoSEQ multiplex PCR; TCRdb stores just in-frame clones and leaves some out. The sample gives 85,000 to 90,000 clones, about 93% of which show up once; more than 1.5% is in the top ten. In germline, CDR1 is MNHEY, CDR2 SVGAGI. This CDR3 is built from 11 residues. V was pared by 10 bases and J by 9 bases, with 6 bases of the junction left unmatched. The source was peripheral blood, collected after pregnancy. The TCR originated in a female donor in good health, enrolled as a control in a pregnancy study. The chain joins TRBV6-5 to TRBJ2-3, with 8 positions matching TRBD2. DNA for the CDR3: TGTGCCACCGCGGGAGGAGAAACGCAGTATTTT. Translation gives CATAGGETQYF.